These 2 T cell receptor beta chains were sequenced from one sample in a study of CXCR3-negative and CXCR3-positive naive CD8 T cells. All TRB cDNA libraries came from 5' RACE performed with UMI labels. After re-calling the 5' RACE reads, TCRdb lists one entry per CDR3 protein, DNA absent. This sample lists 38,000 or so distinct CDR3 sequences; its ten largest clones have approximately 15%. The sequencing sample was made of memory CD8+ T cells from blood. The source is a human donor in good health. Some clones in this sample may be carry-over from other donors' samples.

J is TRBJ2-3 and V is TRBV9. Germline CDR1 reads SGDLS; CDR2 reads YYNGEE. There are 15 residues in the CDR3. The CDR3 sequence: CASSVGVRTTDTQYF.

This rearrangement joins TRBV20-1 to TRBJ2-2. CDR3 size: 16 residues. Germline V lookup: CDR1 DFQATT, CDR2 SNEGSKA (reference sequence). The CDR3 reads CSARDVGVANTGELFF.